The 10 T cell receptor beta chains given below trace back to one sample, sequenced in a study of cytomegalovirus exposure and HLA in healthy donors. Clones were sequenced by immunoSEQ multiplex PCR, and TCRdb holds only the in-frame ones, with some missing. Altogether 150,000 to 200,000 clones are present, approximately 87% being singletons, with the ten largest covering roughly 1.5%. The material sequenced was PBMCs. The origin of the receptors is a woman in her thirties in good health and CMV-seronegative.

J is TRBJ2-3 and V is TRBV6-4; TRBD2 is a possible D gene (5 bases). Germline V gene lookup returns CDR1 MRHNA and CDR2 SNTAGT. This CDR3 is 13 amino acids long. V gave up 5 bases and J gave up 6 bases, with 12 bases separating them. The CDR3 coding sequence is TGTGCCAGCAGTAGTCGAGGCGGGGATACGCAGTATTTT. Its translation: CASSSRGGDTQYF.

J is TRBJ2-5 and V is TRBV9; possible D gene TRBD1, 5 bases. Trimming removed 0 bases from V and 1 base from J, with 7 bases in between. The CDR3 sequence is 14 residues long. The germline V gene encodes CDR1 SGDLS and CDR2 YYNGEE. In nucleotides, the CDR3 is TGTGCCAGCAGCGTAGGTCAGGGCCAAGAGACCCAGTACTTC. This gives the protein CASSVGQGQETQYF.

The chain carries TRBV9 and TRBJ1-1, with TRBD1 matching 7 bases. Trimming removed 3 bases from V and 1 base from J; junction bases left unmatched: 3. Germline CDR1 and CDR2: SGDLS and YYNGEE. The CDR3 has 14 amino acids. CDR3 in amino acids: CASSEQGRNTEAFF. The DNA of the CDR3 is TGTGCCAGCAGCGAACAGGGGCGGAACACTGAAGCTTTCTTT.

J is TRBJ2-1 and V is TRBV5-4; D possibly corresponds to TRBD2 (6 bases). Between the trimmed V and J ends, which lost 5 bases and 6 bases, there was a span of 15 bases. The CDR3 totals 14 residues. The germline gives CDR1 SGHNT, CDR2 YYREEE (reference sequence). For the CDR3, the DNA is TGTGCCAGCAGACAAGAACTAGCATCCAATGAGCAGTTCTTC. Residues: CASRQELASNEQFF.

The chain employs TRBV30 and TRBJ2-7, with 7 bases matching TRBD2. The V gene's germline CDR1 is GTSNPN and CDR2 SVGIG (reference sequence). V dropped 4 bases and J dropped 3; count of bases not matched to a gene: 18. This CDR3 is built from 17 residues. CDR3: CAWTAGSGGRNLYEQYF. The CDR3 DNA follows: TGTGCCTGGACCGCCGGTTCGGGGGGTCGAAACCTCTACGAGCAGTACTTC.

V and J are TRBV29-1 and TRBJ2-1; TRBD2 aligns across 9 bases. With V trimmed by 7 bases and J by 8 bases, 12 bases remained unmatched. CDR1 is SQVTM, CDR2 ANQGSEA, per germline. This CDR3 has 14 amino acids. In DNA form, the CDR3 reads TGCAGCGGTATGGTGAGGGCGGGGGGGCATGAGCAGTTCTTC. Residues: CSGMVRAGGHEQFF.

This sequence joins TRBV14 and TRBJ1-1, with D possibly matching TRBD1 (5 bases). The length of the CDR3 is 13 residues. Germline CDR1 and CDR2: SGHDN and FVKESK. Trimming shortened V by 6 bases and J by 4 bases, and 12 bases separated the two germline ends. The CDR3 coding sequence is TGTGCCAGCAGGTATTCAGGGTCCACTGAAGCTTTCTTT. Translated, it gives CASRYSGSTEAFF.

Only one count was recorded for this clone. The rearrangement links TRBV6-1 to TRBJ1-5, with no clear D. V lost 10 bases and J 6 bases, leaving 13 bases between the germline ends. Germline-derived CDR1 and CDR2 are MNHNS and SASEGT. The CDR3 sequence is 12 residues long. The CDR3 DNA sequence: TGTGCCACCGTCGGGGAGGCTCAGCCCCAGCATTTT. This gives the protein CATVGEAQPQHF.

The chain recombines TRBV30 with TRBJ2-7, with 7 bases fitting TRBD1. This CDR3 is built from 13 residues. With V trimmed by 4 bases and J by 5 bases, 8 bases remained unmatched. Germline CDR1 is GTSNPN and CDR2 is SVGIG (reference sequence). The CDR3 nucleotides are TGTGCCTGGATTACAGGGGATTTAAACGAGCAGTACTTC. Amino acid sequence: CAWITGDLNEQYF.

The V call is TRBV19, the J call TRBJ1-5; unclear D gene. The germline CDR1 and CDR2 sequences are LNHDA and SQIVND (reference sequence). V was pared by 3 bases and J by 3 bases, with 15 bases between. The CDR3 runs to 16 residues. The CDR3 DNA is TGTGCCAGTAGTATCGGATCCACAGTTAACAATCAGCCCCAGCATTTT. Protein product: CASSIGSTVNNQPQHF.